This T cell receptor (beta chain) was identified during a study of tumor-infiltrating lymphocytes in primary liver carcinoma. Production of TCR beta cDNA used roughly 0.55 ug total RNA together with a constant-region primer. Libraries for TCR beta were built through three nested multiplex PCR rounds, which together made up a slightly modified ARM-PCR procedure. PCR rounds one and two used TRBV1-TRBV30 forward primers with a C-beta reverse primer for around 10 cycles each. A single record per CDR3 protein comes from TCRdb applying MiXCR to the multiplex PCR reads. The sample has roughly 120,000 distinct CDR3 sequences, about 59% seen once; the top ten hold 9.3%. The CDR3 totals 13 residues. Germline CDR1 SNHLY, CDR2 FYNNEI. The V and J ends lost 5 bases and 4 bases respectively, with 11 bases between them. Co-extraction yielded RNA and DNA from around 18-30 mg of unsorted bulk tissue. The proportion of viable tumor cells exceeded 75% in every tumor sample.

The clonotype comes from a woman aged 60 to 75 with primary liver carcinoma and hepatitis B virus infection. Sequencing input: liver tumor tissue from sampling region 1. As for subset: tumor region T1, superior pole. The V and J genes are TRBV2 and TRBJ2-5; D remains unclear. The CDR3 sequence: CASSLGPRETQYF. For the CDR3, the DNA is TGTGCCAGCAGTCTAGGACCCCGAGAGACCCAGTACTTC. Based on the CDR3 plus reference TRBV2 and TRBJ2-5, the full variable domain is EPEVTQTPSHQVTQMGQEVILRCVPISNHLYFYWYRQILGQKVEFLVSFYNNEISEKSEIFDDQFSVERPDGSNFTLKIRSTKLEDSAMYFCASSLGPRETQYFGPGTRLLVL.